Each of the 29 T cell receptor beta chains below was sequenced from the same sample in a study of CD8+ T cells in alopecia areata. Extracted from the samples, RNA was reverse transcribed into cDNA to serve as the sequencing template. Using immunoSEQ multiplex PCR, the repertoire was profiled, and TCRdb retains in-frame clones only, with some absent. The profile shows 120,000 to 150,000 clones, roughly four fifths of them singletons. Treatment noted: oral pan-JAK inhibitor, 5-10 mg twice daily. The sample was CD8+ T cells sorted from blood, taken at week 4, from a patient treated with tofacitinib. These receptors were collected from a human donor with alopecia areata.

The chain is built from TRBV7-9 and TRBJ2-1; either TRBD1 or TRBD2 may fit D (5 bases each). CDR1 is SEHNR and CDR2 is FQNEAQ in the germline V gene (reference sequence). The germline V and J ends were trimmed by 10 bases and 3 bases, with 13 bases remaining between them. CDR3 length: 13 residues. The CDR3 sequence: CATRRGDYNEQFF. The CDR3, as DNA: TGTGCCACGCGGCGAGGGGACTACAATGAGCAGTTCTTC.

The chain joins TRBV4-1 to TRBJ2-7; 8 bases line up with TRBD1. The germline V gene encodes CDR1 MGHRA and CDR2 YSYEKL. V shed 2 bases, J shed 1 base, and the junction held 4 bases outside the gene matches. The CDR3 runs to 15 residues. CDR3 residues: CASSQKQGESYEQYF. The CDR3 region has the DNA TGCGCCAGCAGCCAAAAACAGGGGGAGTCCTACGAGCAGTACTTC.

The CDR3 nucleotides are TGTGCCAGCATAACGGACAGGGGGCTTTACGAGCAGTACTTC. Amino acid sequence: CASITDRGLYEQYF. The chain joins TRBV2 to TRBJ2-7, with 11 positions matching TRBD1. V lost 7 bases to trimming and J lost 4 bases; unmatched junction nucleotides: 6. The CDR3 covers 14 residues. Germline V gives CDR1 SNHLY, CDR2 FYNNEI.

This rearrangement joins TRBV7-9 to TRBJ2-2, with a possible D match to TRBD2 (6 bases). CDR1 is SEHNR, CDR2 FQNEAQ, per germline (reference sequence). The CDR3 runs to 16 residues. Trimming stripped 4 bases from V and 6 bases from J, with 18 bases between. The DNA for the CDR3 is TGTGCCAGCAGCTCCGACGAGCGACTAGGAGCCGGGGAGCTGTTTTTT. Translation gives CASSSDERLGAGELFF. The whole variable domain, remainder taken from reference TRBV7-9 and TRBJ2-2, is DTGVSQNPRHKITKRGQNVTFRCDPISEHNRLYWYRQTLGQGPEFLTYFQNEAQLEKSRLLSDRFSAERPKGSFSTLEIQRTEQGDSAMYLCASSSDERLGAGELFFGEGSRLTVL.

This clone has a handful of counts. This chain joins TRBV6-6 and TRBJ2-4; D remains ambiguous. The CDR3 runs to 14 residues. Trimming pared 4 bases from V and 11 bases from J, leaving 18 bases between. The germline V gene has CDR1 MNHNY and CDR2 SVGAGI (reference sequence). The CDR3 is CASSLGTLGPFQYF. DNA of the CDR3: TGTGCCAGCAGTTTGGGCACCTTAGGGCCCTTTCAGTACTTC.

This chain connects TRBV2 to TRBJ1-1; D remains unclear. CDR1 and CDR2 (germline): SNHLY, FYNNEI. The CDR3 contains 16 residues. Trimming took off 4 bases at V and 0 bases at J, with 15 bases between the two ends. For the CDR3, the DNA is TGTGCCAGCAGTGGGACGTCGAAGGGCATGAACACTGAAGCTTTCTTT. Protein product: CASSGTSKGMNTEAFF.

This chain joins TRBV4-2 and TRBJ2-7, with 8 bases that match TRBD2. This CDR3 comprises 19 residues. In germline, CDR1 is LGHNA, CDR2 YNFKEQ. V lost 2 bases and J lost 0; bases outside the gene matches: 15. Here the CDR3 DNA reads TGTGCCAGCAGCCAACGCCTCGTCGGGCTAGCGGGCGTCTCCTACGAGCAGTACTTC. This codes for CASSQRLVGLAGVSYEQYF.

This chain's CDR3 is CASSDFLRNYGYTF. CDR3 DNA sequence: TGTGCCAGCAGTGATTTCCTTAGGAACTATGGCTACACCTTC. The chain couples TRBV6-1 to TRBJ1-2, with D unresolved. The V gene's germline CDR1 is MNHNS and CDR2 SASEGT. The V end was cut by 3 bases, the J end by 2 bases, with 10 bases between. There are 14 residues in the CDR3.

The rearrangement links TRBV29-1 to TRBJ2-1; 8 nucleotides match TRBD1. Germline CDR1 and CDR2: SQVTM and ANQGSEA. The CDR3 is 13 residues long. V shed 7 bases, J shed 6 bases, and the junction held 8 bases outside the gene matches. The CDR3 DNA reads TGCAGCGCAGGGGGCTGGTCTCGCAATGAGCAGTTCTTC. It yields the protein CSAGGWSRNEQFF.

The chain employs TRBV14 and TRBJ2-3; TRBD1 matches 11 bases. CDR1 is SGHDN, CDR2 FVKESK, per germline. There are 17 residues in the CDR3. Losses at the gene ends were 1 base for V and 3 bases for J; bases not matched to a gene: 6. This chain's CDR3 is CASSQGPGQGDTDTQYF. The CDR3 nucleotides are TGTGCCAGCAGCCAAGGACCGGGACAGGGGGATACAGATACGCAGTATTTT.

The V gene is TRBV9, the J gene TRBJ2-7; a possible D gene is TRBD2 (5 bases). The length of the CDR3 is 17 residues. Looked up from germline, CDR1 is SGDLS and CDR2 is YYNGEE. Trimming took 3 bases from V and 3 from J, leaving 22 bases between them. CDR3 sequence: CASSGGRPSSPGYEQYF. CDR3 in DNA: TGTGCCAGCAGCGGAGGCCGGCCTAGCTCTCCCGGCTACGAGCAGTACTTC.

The rearrangement uses TRBV4-2 and TRBJ1-5; D gene ambiguous. The CDR3 is made up of 15 amino acids. CDR1 and CDR2 (germline): LGHNA, YNFKEQ. Between the trimmed V and J ends, which lost 0 bases and 4 bases, there was a span of 10 bases. CDR3 sequence: CASSQDLEGNQPQHF. The CDR3 coding sequence is TGTGCCAGCAGCCAAGATTTAGAAGGGAATCAGCCCCAGCATTTT.

This clone was detected only once. The chain links TRBV29-1 to TRBJ2-7; D may correspond to TRBD1 or TRBD2 (5 bases each). CDR1 is SQVTM and CDR2 is ANQGSEA in the germline V gene. V lost 0 bases to trimming and J lost 7 bases, with 10 bases between them. CDR3 size: 12 residues. The DNA of the CDR3 is TGCAGCGTTGAAGATGACGGGGCAGAGCAGTACTTC. It yields the protein CSVEDDGAEQYF.

V usage is TRBV29-1 and J usage is TRBJ2-7; 7 nucleotides line up with TRBD1. The CDR3 runs to 13 residues. The germline gives CDR1 SQVTM, CDR2 ANQGSEA. With V trimmed by 6 bases and J by 1 base, 6 bases remained unmatched. CDR3 sequence reads: CSVTTGSSYEQYF. The DNA for the CDR3 is TGCAGCGTCACGACAGGGTCTTCCTACGAGCAGTACTTC.

The CDR3 DNA is TGTGCCAGCAGAGAACCGGGACAAGGGAGGGAGCAGTACTTC. Amino acids: CASREPGQGREQYF. The V call is TRBV27, the J call TRBJ2-7, with D perhaps assigned TRBD1 or TRBD2 (6 bases each). V was pared by 6 bases and J by 7 bases, with 19 bases between. The CDR3 spans 14 residues. The germline V gene encodes CDR1 MNHEY and CDR2 SMNVEV (reference sequence).

The DNA of the CDR3 is TGTGCCAGCAGCTTAGTGCTCCAACTGGGACCTGAAGCTTTCTTT. This translates into CASSLVLQLGPEAFF. The V and J genes are TRBV7-9 and TRBJ1-1, with D perhaps matching TRBD1 (5 bases). V lost 1 base to trimming and J lost 6 bases, with 15 bases between them. This CDR3 has 15 residues. The germline CDR1 and CDR2 sequences are SEHNR and FQNEAQ (reference sequence).

The rearrangement joins TRBV9 to TRBJ2-7; D possibly corresponds to TRBD2 (5 bases). This CDR3 has 13 amino acids. Trimming took 3 bases from V and 1 from J, leaving 8 bases between them. From germline, CDR1 is SGDLS and CDR2 YYNGEE. The CDR3 coding sequence is TGTGCCAGCAGCGATACGGGGTCCTACGAGCAGTACTTC. It encodes CASSDTGSYEQYF.

V gene TRBV12-5 combines with J gene TRBJ2-5, with D unresolved. Germline V gene lookup returns CDR1 LGHNT and CDR2 FRNRAP. Trimming took off 5 bases at V and 5 bases at J, with 18 bases between the two ends. CDR3 length: 15 residues. CDR3 DNA: TGTGCTAGTGGTCCGGCAGTTCAGTCCGTTGAGACCCAGTACTTC. This gives the protein CASGPAVQSVETQYF.

The chain uses TRBV7-6 and TRBJ1-5; 8 nucleotides align to TRBD1. The germline V gene encodes CDR1 SGHVS and CDR2 FNYEAQ. The CDR3 has 14 residues. V was pared by 5 bases and J by 6 bases, with 6 bases of the junction left unmatched. CDR3 sequence (DNA): TGTGCCAGCAGCGCCTCAGGGGGCGTTCAGCCCCAGCATTTT. Its protein product is CASSASGGVQPQHF.

CDR3 protein: CASSPGLAGGPGETQYF. CDR3 nucleotide sequence: TGTGCCAGCAGCCCCGGACTAGCGGGGGGGCCGGGGGAGACCCAGTACTTC. V is TRBV7-9 and J is TRBJ2-5; 15 positions match TRBD2. Per the germline V gene, CDR1 is SEHNR and CDR2 is FQNEAQ (reference sequence). This CDR3 spans 17 amino acids. V gave up 5 bases and J gave up 5 bases; unmatched junction bases: 9.

The rearrangement links TRBV27 to TRBJ2-3; TRBD2 matches at 7 bases. Germline V gene sequence: CDR1 MNHEY, CDR2 SMNVEV (reference sequence). V lost 0 bases to trimming and J lost 5 bases; unmatched junction nucleotides: 5. The CDR3 length is 15 residues. CDR3 region: CASSLSGPGGDTQYF. DNA of the CDR3: TGTGCCAGCAGTTTATCGGGCCCGGGGGGAGATACGCAGTATTTT.

This clone was recorded once. This chain joins TRBV7-9 and TRBJ2-5; TRBD1 is a possible D gene (5 bases). The germline V and J ends were trimmed by 5 bases and 2 bases, with 15 bases remaining between them. Per the germline V gene, CDR1 is SEHNR and CDR2 is FQNEAQ (reference sequence). The CDR3 length is 15 residues. CDR3 region: CASSPPLTGQETQYF. DNA for the CDR3: TGTGCCAGCAGCCCTCCCCTCACAGGACAAGAGACCCAGTACTTC.

The CDR3 is CASGGTGSNQPQHF. The CDR3 region has the DNA TGTGCCAGCGGTGGGACAGGGAGCAATCAGCCCCAGCATTTT. This chain uses TRBV27 with TRBJ1-5; 9 positions agree with TRBD1. Looked up from germline, CDR1 is MNHEY and CDR2 is SMNVEV (reference sequence). V lost 8 bases to trimming and J lost 1 base; unmatched junction nucleotides: 3. The CDR3 covers 14 residues.

This chain links TRBV4-3 with TRBJ2-7, with 8 positions matching TRBD2. The ends lost 4 bases at V and 3 bases at J; junction bases unmatched: 8. Germline-derived CDR1 and CDR2 are LGHNA and YSLEER. The CDR3 runs 15 residues. The CDR3 DNA reads TGCGCCAGCAGCCCAGAGACTACTAGCGGCTACGAGCAGTACTTC. Translating gives CASSPETTSGYEQYF.

A few counts support this clone. V usage is TRBV7-9 and J usage is TRBJ1-6, with D perhaps matching TRBD1 (6 bases). Germline loops: CDR1 SEHNR, CDR2 FQNEAQ (reference sequence). V was shortened by 4 bases and J by 8 bases, with 15 bases between the two germline ends. This CDR3 is 15 amino acids long. CDR3 DNA: TGTGCCAGCAGCTCCTCTTGGGGGCGCGATTCACCCCTCCACTTT. This codes for CASSSSWGRDSPLHF.

This chain's CDR3 is CASSLGGGASEQYF. Written as DNA, the CDR3 is TGTGCCAGCAGTTTAGGCGGGGGGGCATCCGAGCAGTACTTC. The chain has TRBV28 and TRBJ2-7; 9 bases are shared with TRBD2. Trimming at V came to 2 bases and at J to 6 bases, leaving 5 bases not matched to a gene. Germline CDR1 is MDHEN and CDR2 is SYDVKM. The CDR3 is made up of 14 amino acids. The variable domain in full, completed from reference TRBV28 and TRBJ2-7, reads DVKVTQSSRYLVKRTGEKVFLECVQDMDHENMFWYRQDPGLGLRLIYFSYDVKMKEKGDIPEGYSVSREKKERFSLILESASTNQTSMYLCASSLGGGASEQYFGPGTRLTVT.

For this clone: Relative to the germline gene, one junction end is altered; a read error may explain this. The chain combines TRBV7-7 with TRBJ2-3; D is possibly TRBD1 (6 bases). This CDR3 region has 14 residues. The germline V gene encodes CDR1 SSHAT and CDR2 FNYEAQ (reference sequence). DNA for the CDR3: TGTGCTAGCAGCTTAGGGGGAATCACAGATACGCAGTATTTT. Encoded protein: CASSLGGITDTQYF.

This clone was recorded only once. The V and J genes are TRBV10-3 and TRBJ1-1; TRBD1 might be the D (6 bases). Trimming pared 2 bases from V and 8 bases from J, leaving 12 bases between. Germline assignment: CDR1 ENHRY and CDR2 SYGVKD. The CDR3 is 13 residues long. CDR3 coding DNA: TGTGCCATCAGTGAGACAGGGTTAAGGGAAGCTTTCTTT. Residues: CAISETGLREAFF.

The chain combines TRBV4-3 with TRBJ2-7; no clear D gene. The length of the CDR3 is 16 residues. Trimming cost V 0 bases and J 2 bases, with 14 bases left between them. Per the germline V gene, CDR1 is LGHNA and CDR2 is YSLEER. CDR3 sequence: CASSQDAGPNPYEQYF. CDR3 DNA sequence: TGCGCCAGCAGCCAAGATGCAGGACCTAACCCCTACGAGCAGTACTTC.